A selection of T cell receptor beta chains follows, all from one sample in a study of T-cell reconstitution after alpha-beta-depleted transplantation in children. TCRdb fed the PCR reads into MiXCR, producing one record per CDR3 protein. The sample yields some 300,000 distinct CDR3 sequences, 10% seen once. The specimen comprised PBMCs, sampled before TCRalphabeta/CD19-depleted stem cell transplant. The receptors derive from a boy less than two years old with acute myeloid leukemia, due to receive a stem cell transplant. CDR3s include the opening cysteine and the closing phenylalanine or tryptophan. D genes are given only for firm matches.

D: NA
V: TRBV7-2
J: TRBJ2-5
CDR3: CASGGHHQETQYF

D: NA
V: TRBV30
J: TRBJ1-1
CDR3: CAWSSADEAFF

D: NA
V: TRBV12-3/TRBV12-4
J: TRBJ1-5
CDR3: CASSLAGQPLAQPQHF

D: NA
V: TRBV23-1
J: TRBJ2-5
CDR3: CASPPGGLAPGAQYF

D: NA
V: TRBV11-2
J: TRBJ2-7
CDR3: CASSPYGGLVEQYF

D: TRBD1
V: TRBV7-2
J: TRBJ2-7
CDR3: CASRYRDRGGEQYF

D: NA
V: TRBV10-2
J: TRBJ2-7
CDR3: CASSVAVSSYEQYF

D: TRBD2
V: TRBV2
J: TRBJ2-1
CDR3: CASNTRLATYNEQFF

D: TRBD1
V: TRBV7-9
J: TRBJ2-7
CDR3: CASSSTGGSLAYEQYF

D: NA
V: TRBV28
J: TRBJ1-5
CDR3: CASNSNRDRLNQPQHF

D: TRBD2
V: TRBV20-1
J: TRBJ2-1
CDR3: CSARWTSGSSYNEQFF

D: NA
V: TRBV5-1
J: TRBJ1-1
CDR3: CASSLESGNPEAFF

D: NA
V: TRBV27
J: TRBJ2-3
CDR3: CASSLIPRDTQYF

D: TRBD1
V: TRBV6-5
J: TRBJ2-3
CDR3: CASSSVTGGGTDTQYF

D: NA
V: TRBV2
J: TRBJ2-7
CDR3: CASSVYEQYF